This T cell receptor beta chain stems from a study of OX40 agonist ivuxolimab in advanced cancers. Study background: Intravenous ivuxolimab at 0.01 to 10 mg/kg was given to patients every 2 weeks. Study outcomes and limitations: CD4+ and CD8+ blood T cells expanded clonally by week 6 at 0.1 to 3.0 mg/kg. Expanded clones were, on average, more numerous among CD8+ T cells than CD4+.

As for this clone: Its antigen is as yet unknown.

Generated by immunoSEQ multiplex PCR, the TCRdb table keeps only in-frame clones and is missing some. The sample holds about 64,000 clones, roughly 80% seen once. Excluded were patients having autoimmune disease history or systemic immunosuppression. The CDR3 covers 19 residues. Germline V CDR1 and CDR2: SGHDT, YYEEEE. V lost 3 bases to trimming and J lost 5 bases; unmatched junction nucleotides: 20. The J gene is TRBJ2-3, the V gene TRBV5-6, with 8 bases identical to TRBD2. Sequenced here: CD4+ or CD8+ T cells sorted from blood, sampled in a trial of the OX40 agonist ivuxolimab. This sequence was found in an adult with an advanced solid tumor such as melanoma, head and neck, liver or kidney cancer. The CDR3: CASSSIPQGTRFLLDTQYF. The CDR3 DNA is TGTGCCAGCAGCTCGATACCGCAGGGGACTAGATTCTTATTAGATACGCAGTATTTT.